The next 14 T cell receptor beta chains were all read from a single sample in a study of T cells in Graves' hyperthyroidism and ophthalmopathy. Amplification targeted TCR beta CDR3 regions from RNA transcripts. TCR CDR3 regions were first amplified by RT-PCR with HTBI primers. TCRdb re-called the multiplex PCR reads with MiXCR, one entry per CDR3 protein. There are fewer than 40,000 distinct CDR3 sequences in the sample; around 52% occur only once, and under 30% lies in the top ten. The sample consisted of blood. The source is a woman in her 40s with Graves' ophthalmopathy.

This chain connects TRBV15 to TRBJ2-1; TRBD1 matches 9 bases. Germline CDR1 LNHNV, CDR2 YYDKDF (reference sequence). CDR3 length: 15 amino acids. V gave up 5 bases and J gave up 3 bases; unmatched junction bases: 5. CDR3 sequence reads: CATSSRDRVYNEQFF. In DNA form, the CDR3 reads TGTGCCACCAGCTCCCGGGACAGGGTCTACAATGAGCAGTTCTTC.

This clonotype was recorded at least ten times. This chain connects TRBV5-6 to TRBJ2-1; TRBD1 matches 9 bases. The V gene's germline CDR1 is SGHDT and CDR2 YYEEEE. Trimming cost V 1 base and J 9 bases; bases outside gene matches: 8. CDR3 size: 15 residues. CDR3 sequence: CASSLRDRVSFEQFF. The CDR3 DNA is TGTGCCAGCAGCTTGAGGGACAGGGTATCTTTTGAGCAGTTCTTC. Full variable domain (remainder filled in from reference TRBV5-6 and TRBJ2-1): DAGVTQSPTHLIKTRGQQVTLRCSPKSGHDTVSWYQQALGQGPQFIFQYYEEEERQRGNFPDRFSGHQFPNYSSELNVNALLLGDSALYLCASSLRDRVSFEQFFGPGTRLTVL.

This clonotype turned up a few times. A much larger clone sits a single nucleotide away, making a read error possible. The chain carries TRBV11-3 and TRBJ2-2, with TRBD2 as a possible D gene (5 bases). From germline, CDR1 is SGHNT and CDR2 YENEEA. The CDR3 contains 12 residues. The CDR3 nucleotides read TGTGCCAGCAGCGAGAACACCGGGGAGCCGTTTTTT. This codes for CASSENTGEPFF.

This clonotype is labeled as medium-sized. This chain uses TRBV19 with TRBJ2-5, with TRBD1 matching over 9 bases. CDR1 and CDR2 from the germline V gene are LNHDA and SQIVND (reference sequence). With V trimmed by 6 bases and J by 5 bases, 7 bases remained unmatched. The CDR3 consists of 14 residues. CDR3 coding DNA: TGTGCCAGTAGACGAACAGGGGGCGAGGAGACCCAGTACTTC. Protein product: CASRRTGGEETQYF.

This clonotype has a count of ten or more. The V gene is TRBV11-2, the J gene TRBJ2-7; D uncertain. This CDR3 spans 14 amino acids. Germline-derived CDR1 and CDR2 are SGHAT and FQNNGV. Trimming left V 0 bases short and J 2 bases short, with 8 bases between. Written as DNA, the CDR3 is TGTGCCAGCAGCTTAGATGGGTCGACCTACGAGCAGTACTTC. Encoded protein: CASSLDGSTYEQYF.

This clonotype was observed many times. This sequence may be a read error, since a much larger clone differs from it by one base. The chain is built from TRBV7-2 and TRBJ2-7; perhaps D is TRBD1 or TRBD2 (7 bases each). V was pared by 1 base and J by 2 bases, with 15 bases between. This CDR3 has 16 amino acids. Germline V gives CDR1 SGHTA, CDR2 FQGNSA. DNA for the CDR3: TGTGCCAGCAGCTTAGACGCGACAGGGAGGGCCTACGAGCAGTACTTC. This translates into CASSLDATGRAYEQYF.

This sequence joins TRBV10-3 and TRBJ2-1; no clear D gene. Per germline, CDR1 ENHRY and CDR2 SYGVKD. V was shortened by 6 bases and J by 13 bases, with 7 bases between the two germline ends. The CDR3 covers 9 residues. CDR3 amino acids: CAIRPPQFF. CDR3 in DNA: TGTGCCATCAGACCCCCTCAGTTCTTC.

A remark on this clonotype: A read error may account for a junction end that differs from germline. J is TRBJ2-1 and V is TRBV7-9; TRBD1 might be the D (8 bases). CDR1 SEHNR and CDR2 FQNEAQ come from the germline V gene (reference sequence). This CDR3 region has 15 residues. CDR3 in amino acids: CANSLAVQGGGEQFF. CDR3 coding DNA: TGTGCCAACAGCTTAGCGGTACAGGGGGGGGGTGAGCAGTTTTTC.

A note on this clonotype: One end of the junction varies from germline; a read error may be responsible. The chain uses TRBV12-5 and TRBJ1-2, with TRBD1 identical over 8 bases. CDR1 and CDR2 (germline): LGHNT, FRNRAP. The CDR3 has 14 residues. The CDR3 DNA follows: TGTGCTGGTGGCTTGCTGACAGGGGCTGATGGCTACACCTTC. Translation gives CAGGLLTGADGYTF.

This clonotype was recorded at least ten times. The CDR3 protein is CASRVHRGNGPYEQYF. The CDR3 DNA is TGTGCCAGCAGGGTACACAGGGGAAATGGTCCCTACGAGCAGTACTTC. The chain couples TRBV2 to TRBJ2-7; TRBD1 matches 7 bases. The CDR3 loop spans 16 amino acids. V was clipped by 6 bases and J by 2 bases; unmatched bases: 13. The germline gives CDR1 SNHLY, CDR2 FYNNEI.

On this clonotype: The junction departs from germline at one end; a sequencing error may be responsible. CDR3 nucleotide sequence: TGTGCCAGCACGAGAGCCTCCAATGAGCAGTGCTTC. Its translation: CASTRASNEQCF. The chain uses TRBV7-2 and TRBJ2-1, with D unclear. Germline CDR1 is SGHTA and CDR2 is FQGNSA. This CDR3 comprises 12 residues.

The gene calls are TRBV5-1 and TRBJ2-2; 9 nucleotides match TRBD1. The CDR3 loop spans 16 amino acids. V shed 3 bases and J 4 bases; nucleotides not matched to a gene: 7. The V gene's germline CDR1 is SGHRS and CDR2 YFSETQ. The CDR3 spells CASSYPGQGSTGELFF. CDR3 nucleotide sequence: TGCGCCAGCAGCTACCCGGGACAGGGATCCACCGGGGAGCTGTTTTTT.

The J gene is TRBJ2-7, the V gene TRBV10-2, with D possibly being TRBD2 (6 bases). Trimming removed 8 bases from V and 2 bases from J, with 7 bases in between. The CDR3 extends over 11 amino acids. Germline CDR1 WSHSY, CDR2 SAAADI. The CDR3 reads CASGGTYEQYF. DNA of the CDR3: TGCGCCAGCGGAGGGACCTACGAGCAGTACTTC.

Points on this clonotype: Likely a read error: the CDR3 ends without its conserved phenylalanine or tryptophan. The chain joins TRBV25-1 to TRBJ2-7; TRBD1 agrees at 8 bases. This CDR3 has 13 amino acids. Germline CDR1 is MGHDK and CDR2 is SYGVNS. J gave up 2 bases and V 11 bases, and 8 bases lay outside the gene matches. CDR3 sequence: CAWSADRAYEQYS. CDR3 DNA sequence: TGTGCCTGGAGTGCGGACAGGGCCTACGAGCAGTACTCC.